The 8 T cell receptor beta chains below come from one sample, sequenced in a study of cytomegalovirus exposure and HLA in healthy donors. It was with 60 Vbeta and 13 Jbeta primers that the PCR ran. Clones were sequenced by immunoSEQ multiplex PCR, and TCRdb holds only the in-frame ones, with some missing. Of roughly 160,000 clones listed, over 60% were seen once; the top ten hold about 1.6%. The material sequenced was PBMCs. The receptors here all came from a girl aged 5-17 years in good health and CMV-seronegative.

This clone was counted only a few times. This chain joins TRBV27 and TRBJ2-2, with a tentative D call TRBD2 (5 bases). CDR3 length equals 15 residues. The germline V and J ends were trimmed by 6 bases and 2 bases, with 13 bases remaining between them. Looked up from germline, CDR1 is MNHEY and CDR2 is SMNVEV (reference sequence). The CDR3 coding sequence is TGTGCCAGCAGCCCATCGCGGGTTAACACCGGGGAGCTGTTTTTT. Its protein product is CASSPSRVNTGELFF.

This sequence joins TRBV30 and TRBJ1-5; D is ambiguous. Germline CDR1 is GTSNPN and CDR2 is SVGIG (reference sequence). The V and J ends lost 0 bases and 6 bases respectively, with 6 bases between them. This CDR3 region has 12 residues. This CDR3 reads CAWSVSGQPQHF. CDR3 sequence (DNA): TGTGCCTGGAGTGTCTCCGGTCAGCCCCAGCATTTT. The full variable domain, in which reference TRBV30 and TRBJ1-5 provide the parts outside the CDR3, is SQTIHQWPATLVQPVGSPLSLECTVEGTSNPNLYWYRQAAGRGLQLLFYSVGIGQISSEVPQNLSASRPQDRQFILSSKKLLLSDSGFYLCAWSVSGQPQHFGDGTRLSIL.

The rearrangement uses TRBV6-5 and TRBJ1-3; D remains ambiguous. The CDR3 contains 15 residues. Germline-derived CDR1 and CDR2 are MNHEY and SVGAGI. The ends were cut back, 7 bases at V and 0 bases at J, with 13 bases in the middle. The CDR3 nucleotides read TGTGCCAGCACTCTCACAAAAAGCTCTGGAAACACCATATATTTT. Its translation: CASTLTKSSGNTIYF.

The genes are TRBV7-8 and TRBJ1-6; D call uncertain. Germline lookup yields CDR1 SGHVS and CDR2 FQNEAQ. CDR3 length: 15 residues. Trimming shortened V by 2 bases and J by 8 bases, and 13 bases separated the two germline ends. This CDR3 is CASSLFAGADSPLHF. The CDR3 coding sequence is TGTGCCAGCAGCTTATTCGCGGGCGCGGATTCACCCCTCCACTTT.

In its sample, this clone was seen a few times. The chain carries TRBV30 and TRBJ1-5; D call uncertain. Germline CDR1 and CDR2: GTSNPN and SVGIG (reference sequence). CDR3 length equals 13 residues. V shed 1 base and J shed 3 bases, with 7 bases lying between them. The CDR3 sequence: CAWSGGDNQPQHF. The DNA of the CDR3 is TGTGCCTGGAGTGGGGGAGACAATCAGCCCCAGCATTTT. Filled out from reference TRBV30 and TRBJ1-5, the complete variable domain reads SQTIHQWPATLVQPVGSPLSLECTVEGTSNPNLYWYRQAAGRGLQLLFYSVGIGQISSEVPQNLSASRPQDRQFILSSKKLLLSDSGFYLCAWSGGDNQPQHFGDGTRLSIL.

The table lists this clone with a few counts. The chain links TRBV5-1 to TRBJ2-1, with 9 bases aligning to TRBD1. The CDR3 spans 12 residues. Per germline, CDR1 SGHRS and CDR2 YFSETQ. V shed 5 bases and J 11 bases; nucleotides not matched to a gene: 5. CDR3 nucleotide sequence: TGCGCCAGCAGGAGGGACAGGGACCAGCAGTTCTTC. It translates to CASRRDRDQQFF. The full variable domain, with the rest looked up from reference TRBV5-1 and TRBJ2-1, is KAGVTQTPRYLIKTRGQQVTLSCSPISGHRSVSWYQQTPGQGLQFLFEYFSETQRNKGNFPGRFSGRQFSNSRSEMNVSTLELGDSALYLCASRRDRDQQFFGPGTRLTVL.

The table lists this clone with a count of one. This chain uses TRBV7-2 with TRBJ1-1; TRBD1 might be the D (5 bases). In germline, CDR1 is SGHTA, CDR2 FQGNSA. The CDR3 consists of 15 residues. Deletions cut 5 bases from V and 0 bases from J, with 13 bases between. The CDR3 loop reads CASSGRTSMNTEAFF. The CDR3 DNA reads TGTGCCAGCAGCGGCCGGACAAGCATGAACACTGAAGCTTTCTTT.

The J gene is TRBJ2-7, the V gene TRBV6-1; 9 bases are a match to TRBD2. Germline assignment: CDR1 MNHNS and CDR2 SASEGT. V gave up 1 base and J gave up 3 bases; unmatched junction bases: 13. This CDR3 is built from 18 residues. The CDR3 reads CASSEVGLAGSTFYEQYF. The CDR3 DNA reads as TGTGCCAGCAGTGAAGTAGGCCTAGCGGGGAGCACTTTCTACGAGCAGTACTTC.